The rows below give T cell receptor beta chains drawn from one sample of a study of cytomegalovirus exposure and HLA in healthy donors. The data were produced by immunoSEQ multiplex PCR, yet TCRdb's version contains in-frame clones alone and is incomplete. The clone table shows around 110,000 clones, with the ten largest holding about 6.8%. The sample was PBMCs. The receptors come from a man aged 40-55 years in good health and CMV-seropositive. The CDR3 runs from the conserved cysteine through the conserved F or W. D genes are given only for firm matches.

J gene: TRBJ2-3
V gene: TRBV10-2
D gene: NA
CDR3 DNA: TGCGCCAGCAGTACTTGGACAGATACGCAGTATTTT
CDR3 protein: CASSTWTDTQYF

J gene: TRBJ2-7
V gene: TRBV4-1
D gene: NA
CDR3 DNA: TGCGCCAGCAGCCCAAGGCGTTCAGGGGGGAACGAGCAGTACTTC
CDR3 protein: CASSPRRSGGNEQYF

J gene: TRBJ1-2
V gene: TRBV29-1
D gene: NA
CDR3 DNA: TGCAGCGTTGGGTTCAGGCCGGGGGAAGGGGCGCTATCGGGCTACACCTTC
CDR3 protein: CSVGFRPGEGALSGYTF

J gene: TRBJ2-1
V gene: TRBV21-1
D gene: NA
CDR3 DNA: TGTGCCAGCAGCAAGTTAAAGACTTACGCCTACAATGAGCAGTTCTTC
CDR3 protein: CASSKLKTYAYNEQFF

J gene: TRBJ2-7
V gene: TRBV5-1
D gene: NA
CDR3 DNA: TGCGCCAGCAGCTTACAGGGTCAGTACAGCTACGAGCAGTACTTC
CDR3 protein: CASSLQGQYSYEQYF

J gene: TRBJ1-2
V gene: TRBV5-5
D gene: TRBD1
CDR3 DNA: TGTGCCAGCAGCTTATCGACAGGGGCAGATGGCTACACCTTC
CDR3 protein: CASSLSTGADGYTF

J gene: TRBJ2-7
V gene: TRBV4-2
D gene: TRBD2
CDR3 DNA: TGTGCCAGCAGCCAACTCTCTAGCGGGATGAACGAGCAGTACTTC
CDR3 protein: CASSQLSSGMNEQYF

J gene: TRBJ2-2
V gene: TRBV6-5
D gene: TRBD1
CDR3 DNA: TGTGCCAGCAGTTACAGGGCAGGGGGGAACACCGGGGAGCTGTTTTTT
CDR3 protein: CASSYRAGGNTGELFF

J gene: TRBJ2-7
V gene: TRBV27
D gene: TRBD1
CDR3 DNA: TGTGCCAGCAGTTTAATTCGATGGACAGGGGATGAGGAGCAGTACTTC
CDR3 protein: CASSLIRWTGDEEQYF

J gene: TRBJ1-1
V gene: TRBV28
D gene: NA
CDR3 DNA: TGTGCCAGCAGGCTCGGGGGATGGGGCACTGAAGCTTTCTTT
CDR3 protein: CASRLGGWGTEAFF

J gene: TRBJ2-6
V gene: TRBV4-3
D gene: NA
CDR3 DNA: TGCGCCAGCAGCCAGGCCGGGACAAACTCTGGGGCCAACGTCCTGACTTTC
CDR3 protein: CASSQAGTNSGANVLTF

J gene: TRBJ2-7
V gene: TRBV29-1
D gene: TRBD1
CDR3 DNA: TGCAGCGTCGCGGGACAGGCTGCCTCCTACGAGCAGTACTTC
CDR3 protein: CSVAGQAASYEQYF

J gene: TRBJ2-5
V gene: TRBV5-4
D gene: TRBD2
CDR3 DNA: TGTGCCAGCAGCGACGGGACTAGCAAAGAAGTTCGGGAGACCCAGTACTTC
CDR3 protein: CASSDGTSKEVRETQYF

J gene: TRBJ2-7
V gene: TRBV7-9
D gene: TRBD2
CDR3 DNA: TGTGCCAGCAGCTTAGCTGGGACTAGCGGACTCTCCTACGAGCAGTACTTC
CDR3 protein: CASSLAGTSGLSYEQYF

J gene: TRBJ1-5
V gene: TRBV28
D gene: NA
CDR3 DNA: TGTGCCAGCAGTGCCCACCCGGGGGATCGTAATCAGCCCCAGCATTTT
CDR3 protein: CASSAHPGDRNQPQHF

J gene: TRBJ1-1
V gene: TRBV5-6
D gene: NA
CDR3 DNA: TGTGCCAGCAGCTGGGGGGTCAGAAGCACTGAAGCTTTCTTT
CDR3 protein: CASSWGVRSTEAFF

J gene: TRBJ1-6
V gene: TRBV28
D gene: NA
CDR3 DNA: TGTGCCAGCAGTTGGAGGGTAGGTTCACCCCTCCACTTT
CDR3 protein: CASSWRVGSPLHF

J gene: TRBJ1-5
V gene: TRBV19
D gene: NA
CDR3 DNA: TGTGCCAGTAGTCTCCACGAGCCCCGTCAGCCCCAGCATTTT
CDR3 protein: CASSLHEPRQPQHF

J gene: TRBJ2-7
V gene: TRBV27
D gene: NA
CDR3 DNA: TGTGCCAGCAGTCCCGCAAGACAAAGCTACGATGAGCAGTACTTC
CDR3 protein: CASSPARQSYDEQYF

J gene: TRBJ1-6
V gene: TRBV14
D gene: NA
CDR3 DNA: TGTGCCAGCAGCCAGACGGACAGTTATTCACCCCTCCACTTT
CDR3 protein: CASSQTDSYSPLHF

J gene: TRBJ2-2
V gene: TRBV5-1
D gene: TRBD2
CDR3 DNA: TGCGCCAGCAGCCGGGAGGGCACCGGGGAGCTGTTTTTT
CDR3 protein: CASSREGTGELFF

J gene: TRBJ2-7
V gene: TRBV15
D gene: TRBD1
CDR3 DNA: TGTGCCACCAGCAGCGGGACAGGGGGCTTCGAGCAGTACTTC
CDR3 protein: CATSSGTGGFEQYF

J gene: TRBJ2-2
V gene: TRBV28
D gene: NA
CDR3 DNA: TGTGCCAGCAGTTTAAGTCAGGGAACCGGGGAGCTGTTTTTT
CDR3 protein: CASSLSQGTGELFF

J gene: TRBJ2-7
V gene: TRBV5-5
D gene: TRBD1
CDR3 DNA: TGTGCCAGCAGCTTCGGACAGGGGGCCCCCTACGAGCAGTACTTC
CDR3 protein: CASSFGQGAPYEQYF

J gene: TRBJ1-1
V gene: TRBV6-1
D gene: NA
CDR3 DNA: TGTGCCAGCAGACTCATGAACACTGAAGCTTTCTTT
CDR3 protein: CASRLMNTEAFF

J gene: TRBJ2-1
V gene: TRBV7-3
D gene: NA
CDR3 DNA: TGTGCCAGCAGCCAATGGACGAACAAGGGACTCTACAATGAGCAGTTCTTC
CDR3 protein: CASSQWTNKGLYNEQFF

J gene: TRBJ1-2
V gene: TRBV6-6
D gene: TRBD1
CDR3 DNA: TGTGCCAGCAGTATAGGGACAGGGCGCTCCTATGGCTACACCTTC
CDR3 protein: CASSIGTGRSYGYTF

J gene: TRBJ2-1
V gene: TRBV6-4
D gene: TRBD2
CDR3 DNA: TGTGCCAGCAGTAAAGAAGCGGGAGTAATGTACAATGAGCAGTTCTTC
CDR3 protein: CASSKEAGVMYNEQFF

J gene: TRBJ2-2
V gene: TRBV18
D gene: TRBD1
CDR3 DNA: TGTGCCAGCTCACCGGGACAGGGAATAGGGGAGCTGTTTTTT
CDR3 protein: CASSPGQGIGELFF

J gene: TRBJ1-4
V gene: TRBV7-8
D gene: NA
CDR3 DNA: TGTGCCAGCAGCTCCATAGGGACATCGAGGGAAAAACTGTTTTTT
CDR3 protein: CASSSIGTSREKLFF

J gene: TRBJ2-1
V gene: TRBV19
D gene: NA
CDR3 DNA: TGTGCCAGTAGTATCTTACTGTTTTACAATGAGCAGTTCTTC
CDR3 protein: CASSILLFYNEQFF

J gene: TRBJ1-3
V gene: TRBV5-1
D gene: NA
CDR3 DNA: TGCGCCAGCAGCTTGGACAGTCCTATCTCTGGAAACACCATATATTTT
CDR3 protein: CASSLDSPISGNTIYF

J gene: TRBJ2-1
V gene: TRBV19
D gene: NA
CDR3 DNA: TGTGCCAGTAATTCAGGGTTGTTAGGTGAGCAGTTCTTC
CDR3 protein: CASNSGLLGEQFF

J gene: TRBJ1-4
V gene: TRBV2
D gene: TRBD1
CDR3 DNA: TGTGCCAGCAGTTCCGGGACAGGTAGTGCAACTAATGAAAAACTGTTTTTT
CDR3 protein: CASSSGTGSATNEKLFF

J gene: TRBJ2-7
V gene: TRBV6-5
D gene: NA
CDR3 DNA: TGTGCCAGCAGTGCGACAAACAGGATCTACGAGCAGTACTTC
CDR3 protein: CASSATNRIYEQYF

J gene: TRBJ2-3
V gene: TRBV9
D gene: TRBD2
CDR3 DNA: TGTGCCAGCAGTACTAGCGGGAGAGGGGGCACAGATACGCAGTATTTT
CDR3 protein: CASSTSGRGGTDTQYF

J gene: TRBJ1-5
V gene: TRBV6-5
D gene: TRBD1
CDR3 DNA: TGTGCCAGCAGCAAGACAGGGGCCAACAATCAGCCCCAGCATTTT
CDR3 protein: CASSKTGANNQPQHF

J gene: TRBJ2-4
V gene: TRBV11-2
D gene: TRBD1
CDR3 DNA: TGTGCCAGCAGCGACCTGGGACAGGGTATAGACATTCAGTACTTC
CDR3 protein: CASSDLGQGIDIQYF

J gene: TRBJ1-3
V gene: TRBV6-5
D gene: NA
CDR3 DNA: TGTGCCAGCAGTTATTTGAGCTCTGGAAACACCATATATTTT
CDR3 protein: CASSYLSSGNTIYF

J gene: TRBJ2-5
V gene: TRBV5-6
D gene: NA
CDR3 DNA: TGTGCCAGCAGCTTGGGGAAGCGGAGGTGGGAGACCCAGTACTTC
CDR3 protein: CASSLGKRRWETQYF

J gene: TRBJ2-7
V gene: TRBV18
D gene: NA
CDR3 DNA: TGTGCCAGCTCACCCGAGAAGGAGCAGTACTTC
CDR3 protein: CASSPEKEQYF